The clone carrying this T cell receptor (beta chain) was found many times. Its antigen is not known. This CDR3 spans 19 amino acids. Germline V gene data show CDR1 as MNHEY and CDR2 as SVGAGI. Trimming cost V 0 bases and J 5 bases; bases outside gene matches: 9. The data are from a study of T-cell reconstitution after alpha-beta-depleted transplantation in children. Study-level points and caveats: Expanded clones from the graft, numbering several hundred, reportedly supplied alpha-beta T cells about two months after transplant. Where some patients showed high TCRbeta diversity at day 60, it came from recipient T cells and thymic progenitors that had survived. At the one-year point after transplant, T-cell counts and TCRbeta diversity were found to come mostly from T cells that had been newly produced.

A library of TCRbeta sequences, prepared with unique molecular identifiers, was generated. TCRdb recomputed calls from the PCR reads with MiXCR, one row per CDR3 protein. The sample has 220,000 or so distinct CDR3 sequences; less than 9% are singletons. The receptor was derived from a male patient between 10 and 17 years old who had a stem cell transplant for acute lymphoblastic leukemia, so the T cells may come from the graft donor. The chain combines TRBV6-5 with TRBJ2-1; 14 bases match TRBD2. The input for sequencing was PBMCs, mostly from graft donor cells, taken 180 days after TCRalphabeta/CD19-depleted stem cell transplant. CDR3 sequence reads: CASSYSHPGLAGGNNEQFF. Written as DNA, the CDR3 is TGTGCCAGCAGTTACTCCCATCCCGGACTAGCGGGGGGCAACAATGAGCAGTTCTTC.